This TCR beta chain was identified in a study of molecular identifiers for immune sequencing clone quantification. Based on a CD8+CD4-CCR7+CD45RA+ profile, naive CD8 T cells were sorted. Previously described methods and listed TCR primers were used for bulk TCR libraries. TCRdb re-called the PCR reads with MiXCR, one entry per CDR3 protein. Seen here are approximately 550,000 distinct CDR3 sequences, approximately 25% observed once, and the top ten hold roughly 0.77%. The specimen was naive CD8+ T cells from blood, with Jurkat cell RNA spiked in. Subset reported: FACS-sorted CD8+CD4-CCR7+CD45RA+ naive T cells. This sequence was found in a human donor in good health. Some libraries in this study had Jurkat cell RNA spiked in.

The CDR3, as DNA: TGTGCCAGCGGTCCCGGTACCGGGGAGCTGTTTTTT. Amino acids: CASGPGTGELFF. The chain is built from TRBV6-2 or TRBV6-3 and TRBJ2-2; D is undetermined. Looked up from germline, CDR1 is MNHEY and CDR2 is SVGEGT. This CDR3 region has 12 residues. Deletions cut 8 bases from V and 5 bases from J, with 9 bases between.